This T cell receptor (beta chain) is from a study of OX40 agonist ivuxolimab in advanced cancers. Notes on the research overall: Ivuxolimab, which targeted the costimulatory receptor OX40 (CD134), was an agonistic, fully human IgG2 monoclonal antibody. Intravenous ivuxolimab was administered to patients every 2 weeks at six dose levels: 0.01, 0.1, 0.3, 1.5, 3 and 10 mg/kg. Partial responses were achieved by three dose-escalation patients, of whom one had hepatocellular carcinoma and two had cutaneous melanoma. Peripheral TCRbeta sequencing was intended to test whether TCR sequence diversity was altered and clonal T-cell expansion was caused by ivuxolimab. Prior anti-PD-1, anti-PD-L1 or anti-CTLA-4 therapy was permitted, and checkpoint inhibitors had been received by roughly 42% of dose-escalation patients. The paper describes the monotherapy dose-escalation part (N of about 47 patients) of the phase I trial of ivuxolimab. In the dose-escalation cohort, roughly 82% of patients were male, and the mean age was around 60 years with a range of roughly 20 to 80. Of the roughly 51 dose-escalation patients, hepatocellular carcinoma was present in approximately 20, melanoma in around 15, renal cell carcinoma in 9 and head and neck cancer in 9.

Genomic DNA was isolated from the sorted cells so that the TCRbeta CDR3 region could be sequenced. The immunoSEQ Assay was used to sequence the TCRbeta CDR3 regions. Sourced from immuneACCESS, this table was stored by TCRdb with only in-frame sequences that have V and J called. A share of the clones is absent; for the studies checked, an unresolved V gene accounts for under half, and the remainder has no known explanation. This sample gives tens of thousands of clones in total; roughly 87% of them show up just once. The ten largest account for less than 8% of the sample. What the work shows at the level of the full study, not this receptor alone: Partial responders in the 0.1-3.0 mg/kg groups had among the lowest normalized peripheral clonal expansion, especially among CD8+ T cells. Low levels of normalized T-cell clonal expansion were also seen in some patients who did not respond. After ivuxolimab, CD8+ T cells had more expanded clones than CD4+ T cells on average. At doses of 0.1 to 3.0 mg/kg, clonal expansion of both CD4+ and CD8+ blood T cells was observed from baseline to week 6. Which antigens the clonally expanded peripheral T cells were specific for was not determined.

For this clone: No antigen is known for it. Base-call qualities are not available, and no considerably larger clone is one nucleotide away.

The trial excluded patients who had a history of autoimmune disease or were on systemic immunosuppression. Peripheral blood for TCR sequencing was drawn from every dose cohort at baseline, at cycle 4 day 1 and at cycle 7 day 1. Samples came from an open-label, multicenter, first-in-human phase I dose-escalation trial of ivuxolimab. Adults with locally advanced or metastatic melanoma, renal cell, hepatocellular, or head and neck squamous cell carcinoma were enrolled in the trial. Before TCR sequencing, CD4+ T cells and CD8+ T cells from peripheral blood were sorted into separate populations. From cysteine to phenylalanine, the CDR3 is 13 amino acids long. Just the 39-base CDR3 DNA is kept, in frame starting at base 1. According to the germline V gene (reference sequence), CDR1 reads SEHNR and CDR2 reads FQNEAQ. V was cut back by 0 bases and J by 7 bases, leaving a gap of 7 bases between them.

The sequence derives from an adult with an advanced solid tumor such as melanoma, head and neck, liver or kidney cancer. Specimen: CD4+ or CD8+ T cells sorted from blood, collected in a trial of the OX40 agonist ivuxolimab. This sequence uses TRBV7-9 and TRBJ2-1; no D gene call is confident. The nucleotides read TGTGCCAGCAGCTTAGCGATGTTGAATGAGCAGTTCTTC. This is translated as CASSLAMLNEQFF.